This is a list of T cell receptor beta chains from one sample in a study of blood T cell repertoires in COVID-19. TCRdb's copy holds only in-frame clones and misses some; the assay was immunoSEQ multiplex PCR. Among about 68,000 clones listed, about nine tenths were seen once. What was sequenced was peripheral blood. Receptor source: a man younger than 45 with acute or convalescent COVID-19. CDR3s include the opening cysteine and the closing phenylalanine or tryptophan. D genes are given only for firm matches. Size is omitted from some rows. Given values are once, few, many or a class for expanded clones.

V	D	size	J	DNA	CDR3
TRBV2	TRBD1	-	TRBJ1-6	TGTGCCAGCAGTGATCGGGACAGGGTAAATTCACCCCTCCACTTT	CASSDRDRVNSPLHF
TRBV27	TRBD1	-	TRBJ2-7	TGTGCCAGCAGTTCCCAATCCAGGGGGAGCGAGCAGTACTTC	CASSSQSRGSEQYF
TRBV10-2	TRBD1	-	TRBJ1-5	TGCGCCAGCAGTGAGGCAGGGGGCTTCGATCAGCCCCAGCATTTT	CASSEAGGFDQPQHF
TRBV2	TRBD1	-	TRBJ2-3	TGTGCCAGCAGTGAGGGGACAGGGACAGATACGCAGTATTTT	CASSEGTGTDTQYF
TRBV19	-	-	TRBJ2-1	TGTGCCAGTACCCGGCGAGCGGGTGAGCAGTTCTTC	CASTRRAGEQFF
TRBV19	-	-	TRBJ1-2	TGTGCCAGCCACTCCTTTAACTATGGCTACACCTTC	CASHSFNYGYTF
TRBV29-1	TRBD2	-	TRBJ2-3	TGCAGCGCGGGGACTAGCGGGAGCACAGATACGCAGTATTTT	CSAGTSGSTDTQYF
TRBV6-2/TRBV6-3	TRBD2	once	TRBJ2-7	TGTGCCAGCAGTAAAAGCGGGACGAATTACGAGCAGTACTTC	CASSKSGTNYEQYF
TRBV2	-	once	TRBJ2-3	TGTGCCAGTCACAGGGTCCTCTACACAGATACGCAGTATTTT	CASHRVLYTDTQYF
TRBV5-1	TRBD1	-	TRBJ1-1	TGCGCCAGCAGCTTGGGACAGGGGATAGAAGCTTTCTTT	CASSLGQGIEAFF
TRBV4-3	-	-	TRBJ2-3	TGCGCCAGCAGCCAAGTAACAGATACGCAGTATTTT	CASSQVTDTQYF
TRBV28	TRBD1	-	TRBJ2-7	TGTGCCAGCAGATCACAGGGGAATCCCTTCTACGAGCAGTACTTC	CASRSQGNPFYEQYF
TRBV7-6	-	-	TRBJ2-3	TGTGCCAGCAGCTCCGACACGGAGGAGGCAACAGATACGCAGTATTTT	CASSSDTEEATDTQYF
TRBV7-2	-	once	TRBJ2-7	TGTGCCAGCAGCTTAGGAATAGGACTCCGAACCTACGAGCAGTACTTC	CASSLGIGLRTYEQYF
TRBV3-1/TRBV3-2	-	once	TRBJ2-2	TGTGCCAGCAGCCAAGATCTAGGCAGGGGTCGATCCGGGGAGCTGTTTTTT	CASSQDLGRGRSGELFF
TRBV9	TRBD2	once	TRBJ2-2	TGTGCCAGCAGCGAGAAGCGGGAGGTGGTCACCGGGGAGCTGTTTTTT	CASSEKREVVTGELFF
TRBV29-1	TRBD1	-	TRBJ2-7	TGCAGCGTTGAAGGGGGCACAGGGGGCCCTTACGAGCAGTACTTC	CSVEGGTGGPYEQYF
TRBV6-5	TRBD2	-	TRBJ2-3	TGTGCCAGCAGCCGGGAGGGCCGGGCAGATACGCAGTATTTT	CASSREGRADTQYF
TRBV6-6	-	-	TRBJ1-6	TGTGCCAGCCAGGGGCCGGATTCACCCCTCCACTTT	CASQGPDSPLHF
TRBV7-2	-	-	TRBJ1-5	TGTGCCAGCAGCCTAAGCAGGGGTTCGAATCAGCCCCAGCATTTT	CASSLSRGSNQPQHF
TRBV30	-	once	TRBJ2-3	TGTGCCTGGAGCCTCGTACTGGGCCCTACCAGGGGAGATACGCAGTATTTT	CAWSLVLGPTRGDTQYF
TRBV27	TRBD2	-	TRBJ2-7	TGTGCCAGCAGTTCTAGCGGGAGCTACGAGCAGTACTTC	CASSSSGSYEQYF
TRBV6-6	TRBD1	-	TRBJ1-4	TGTGCCAGCAGTCCCAAGCTGACAGGGGAGAATGAAAAACTGTTTTTT	CASSPKLTGENEKLFF
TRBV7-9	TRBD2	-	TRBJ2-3	TGTGCCAGCAGCCAAGGGACTAGGGAACGGACAGATACGCAGTATTTT	CASSQGTRERTDTQYF
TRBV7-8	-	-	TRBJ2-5	TGTGCCAGCAGCTTCTACCGGACAGCCCAAGAGACCCAGTACTTC	CASSFYRTAQETQYF
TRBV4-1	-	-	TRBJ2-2	TGCGCCAGCAGCCAGTTCAGGGGATTGAACACCGGGGAGCTGTTTTTT	CASSQFRGLNTGELFF
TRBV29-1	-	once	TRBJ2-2	TGCAGCGCAACTAAGGGACTTGGGATTACGGAGCTGTTTTTT	CSATKGLGITELFF
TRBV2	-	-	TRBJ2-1	TGTGCCAGCAGTGACTTCGGTGGTCAGGGGACCTCCAATGAGCAGTTCTTC	CASSDFGGQGTSNEQFF
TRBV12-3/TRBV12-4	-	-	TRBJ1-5	TGTGCCAGCAGTTACAATAGCAATCAGCCCCAGCATTTT	CASSYNSNQPQHF
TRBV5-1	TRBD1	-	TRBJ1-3	TGCGCCAGCAGCACCCGGACAGGGGCCATCGGAAACACCATATATTTT	CASSTRTGAIGNTIYF
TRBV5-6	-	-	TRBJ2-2	TGTGCCAGCAGCCCGTTTTTAACCGGGGAGCTGTTTTTT	CASSPFLTGELFF
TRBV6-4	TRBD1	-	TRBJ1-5	TGTGCCAGCAGCCACGGGACAGTCTATCAGCCCCAGCATTTT	CASSHGTVYQPQHF
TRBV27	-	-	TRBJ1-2	TGTGCCAGCAGTTTAGTTCGTGGGGCAGCCTATGGCTACACCTTC	CASSLVRGAAYGYTF
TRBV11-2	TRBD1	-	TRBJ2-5	TGTGCCAGCAGCCGGGACAGGCAAAGTGGGACCCAGTACTTC	CASSRDRQSGTQYF
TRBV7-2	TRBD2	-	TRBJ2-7	TGTGCCAGCAGCTTAGGGACTAGTTCCTACGAGCAGTACTTC	CASSLGTSSYEQYF
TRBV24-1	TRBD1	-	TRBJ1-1	TGTGCCACCAGACCAGGGGGGTCGAACACTGAAGCTTTCTTT	CATRPGGSNTEAFF
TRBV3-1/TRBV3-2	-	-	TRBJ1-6	TGTGCCAGCGGGGGGGATTCACCCCTCCACTTT	CASGGDSPLHF
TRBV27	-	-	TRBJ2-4	TGTGCCAGCAGTTTAGGCGGAGGAGGGATTCAGTACTTC	CASSLGGGGIQYF
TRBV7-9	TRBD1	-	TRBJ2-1	TGTGCCAGCAGCTTAGATGGGACAGGGGTCGATGAGCAGTTCTTC	CASSLDGTGVDEQFF
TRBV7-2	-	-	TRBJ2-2	TGTGCCAGCAGCTTAGCCCCTCGGGACACGAACACCGGGGAGCTGTTTTTT	CASSLAPRDTNTGELFF
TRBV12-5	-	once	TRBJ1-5	TGTGCTAGTGGTTTGGACGTGGGGAGGGATCAGCCCCAGCATTTT	CASGLDVGRDQPQHF
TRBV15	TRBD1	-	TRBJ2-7	TGTGCCACCAGCAGAGAAATGGACAGGGTGAAGCAGTACTTC	CATSREMDRVKQYF
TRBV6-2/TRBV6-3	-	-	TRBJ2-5	TGTGCCAGCAGTTACGCGAGCCGTAATCCATCGAAGACCCAGTACTTC	CASSYASRNPSKTQYF
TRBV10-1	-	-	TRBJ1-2	TGCGCCAGCAGTGATACAGAAAACTATGGCTACACCTTC	CASSDTENYGYTF
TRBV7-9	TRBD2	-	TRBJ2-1	TGTGCCAGCAGCGTGACTAGCGGAGAGGGTAATGAGCAGTTCTTC	CASSVTSGEGNEQFF
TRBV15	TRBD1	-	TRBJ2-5	TGTGCCACCAGCAGAGATTTACAGGGGCGTCAAGAGACCCAGTACTTC	CATSRDLQGRQETQYF
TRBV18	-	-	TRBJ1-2	TGTGCCAGCTCACCCGACAGGATCAACTATGGCTACACCTTC	CASSPDRINYGYTF
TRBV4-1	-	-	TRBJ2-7	TGCGCCAGCAGCCAAGAGAAGACATCGGCAGGCTCCTACGAGCAGTACTTC	CASSQEKTSAGSYEQYF
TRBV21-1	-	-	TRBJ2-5	TGTGCCAGCAGCGAGGGGACCCAGTACTTC	CASSEGTQYF
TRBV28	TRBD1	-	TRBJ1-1	TGTGCCACAACGGGACAGAAGAACACTGAAGCTTTCTTT	CATTGQKNTEAFF
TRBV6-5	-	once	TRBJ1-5	TGTGCCAGTAAGTGGAGCAGCCGGGGCAATCAGCCCCAGCATTTT	CASKWSSRGNQPQHF
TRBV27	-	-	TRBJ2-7	TGTGCCAGCAGTTTTACTAGCACCAACTCCTACGAGCAGTACTTC	CASSFTSTNSYEQYF
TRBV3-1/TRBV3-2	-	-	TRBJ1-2	TGTGCCAGCAGCCAAACCGACACCAATGGCTACACCTTC	CASSQTDTNGYTF
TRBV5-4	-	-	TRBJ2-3	TGTGCCAGCAGCTTCTTAGCGGACCTTAGCACAGATACGCAGTATTTT	CASSFLADLSTDTQYF
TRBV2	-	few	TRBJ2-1	TGTGCCAGCAGTGGAAGGACTTACAATGAGCAGTTCTTC	CASSGRTYNEQFF
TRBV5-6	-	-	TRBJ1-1	TGTGCCAGCAGCTTACGGGGAACTGAAGCTTTCTTT	CASSLRGTEAFF
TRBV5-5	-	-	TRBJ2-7	TGTGCCAGCAGCTTGACAGAGCTATCCTACGAGCAGTACTTC	CASSLTELSYEQYF
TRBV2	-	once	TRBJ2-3	TGTGCCAGCAGTCTCACAGATACGCAGTATTTT	CASSLTDTQYF
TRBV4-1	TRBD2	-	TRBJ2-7	TGCGCCAGCAGCCAAGCGGCTAGCGGGACCTACGAGCAGTACTTC	CASSQAASGTYEQYF